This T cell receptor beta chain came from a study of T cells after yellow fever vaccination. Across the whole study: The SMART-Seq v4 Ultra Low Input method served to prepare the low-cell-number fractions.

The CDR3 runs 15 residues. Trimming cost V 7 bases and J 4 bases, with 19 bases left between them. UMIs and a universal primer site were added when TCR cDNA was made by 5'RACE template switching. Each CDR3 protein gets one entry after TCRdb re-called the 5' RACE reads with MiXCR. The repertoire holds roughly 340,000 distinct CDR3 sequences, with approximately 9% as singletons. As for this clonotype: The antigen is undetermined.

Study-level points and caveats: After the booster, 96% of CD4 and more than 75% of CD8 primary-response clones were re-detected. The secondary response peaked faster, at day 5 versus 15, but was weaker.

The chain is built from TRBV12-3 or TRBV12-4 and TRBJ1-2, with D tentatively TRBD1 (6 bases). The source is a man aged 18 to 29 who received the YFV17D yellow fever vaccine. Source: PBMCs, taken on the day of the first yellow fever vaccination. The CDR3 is CASTILGGRGYGYTF. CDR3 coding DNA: TGTGCCAGCACCATATTGGGGGGCAGGGGCTATGGCTACACCTTC.